This section outlines one T cell receptor beta chain sequence together with its context. The data originate from a study of blood T cell repertoires in COVID-19. Study as a whole: Specimens from acute and convalescent COVID-19 originated in the United States, Italy and Spain. PBMCs, B-cell-depleted T cells, or T cells were the source of the cDNA or gDNA that made up the material.

CDR1 is MNHEY, CDR2 SVGAGI, per germline. The junction had 10 bases not matched to a gene; V was cut back by 9 bases and J by 8 bases. CDR3 length: 14 residues. In the study's own analysis: Estimated nucleated cell counts came from reference gene primer amplification. TCRdb keeps only in-frame clones here, not all; method: immunoSEQ multiplex PCR. The V and J calls and clone size are taken from that table; D and trimming were inferred from the DNA. The table has approximately 200,000 clones, approximately 91% seen once. The sequence derives from a man between 70 and 80 years old with active or convalescent COVID-19. The rearrangement joins TRBV6-5 to TRBJ1-4; the match to TRBD1 covers 9 bases. Specimen: peripheral blood. The CDR3 coding sequence is TGTGCCAGTTCCTCCGGGACAGGGAGGGAAAAACTGTTTTTT. Its protein product is CASSSGTGREKLFF.